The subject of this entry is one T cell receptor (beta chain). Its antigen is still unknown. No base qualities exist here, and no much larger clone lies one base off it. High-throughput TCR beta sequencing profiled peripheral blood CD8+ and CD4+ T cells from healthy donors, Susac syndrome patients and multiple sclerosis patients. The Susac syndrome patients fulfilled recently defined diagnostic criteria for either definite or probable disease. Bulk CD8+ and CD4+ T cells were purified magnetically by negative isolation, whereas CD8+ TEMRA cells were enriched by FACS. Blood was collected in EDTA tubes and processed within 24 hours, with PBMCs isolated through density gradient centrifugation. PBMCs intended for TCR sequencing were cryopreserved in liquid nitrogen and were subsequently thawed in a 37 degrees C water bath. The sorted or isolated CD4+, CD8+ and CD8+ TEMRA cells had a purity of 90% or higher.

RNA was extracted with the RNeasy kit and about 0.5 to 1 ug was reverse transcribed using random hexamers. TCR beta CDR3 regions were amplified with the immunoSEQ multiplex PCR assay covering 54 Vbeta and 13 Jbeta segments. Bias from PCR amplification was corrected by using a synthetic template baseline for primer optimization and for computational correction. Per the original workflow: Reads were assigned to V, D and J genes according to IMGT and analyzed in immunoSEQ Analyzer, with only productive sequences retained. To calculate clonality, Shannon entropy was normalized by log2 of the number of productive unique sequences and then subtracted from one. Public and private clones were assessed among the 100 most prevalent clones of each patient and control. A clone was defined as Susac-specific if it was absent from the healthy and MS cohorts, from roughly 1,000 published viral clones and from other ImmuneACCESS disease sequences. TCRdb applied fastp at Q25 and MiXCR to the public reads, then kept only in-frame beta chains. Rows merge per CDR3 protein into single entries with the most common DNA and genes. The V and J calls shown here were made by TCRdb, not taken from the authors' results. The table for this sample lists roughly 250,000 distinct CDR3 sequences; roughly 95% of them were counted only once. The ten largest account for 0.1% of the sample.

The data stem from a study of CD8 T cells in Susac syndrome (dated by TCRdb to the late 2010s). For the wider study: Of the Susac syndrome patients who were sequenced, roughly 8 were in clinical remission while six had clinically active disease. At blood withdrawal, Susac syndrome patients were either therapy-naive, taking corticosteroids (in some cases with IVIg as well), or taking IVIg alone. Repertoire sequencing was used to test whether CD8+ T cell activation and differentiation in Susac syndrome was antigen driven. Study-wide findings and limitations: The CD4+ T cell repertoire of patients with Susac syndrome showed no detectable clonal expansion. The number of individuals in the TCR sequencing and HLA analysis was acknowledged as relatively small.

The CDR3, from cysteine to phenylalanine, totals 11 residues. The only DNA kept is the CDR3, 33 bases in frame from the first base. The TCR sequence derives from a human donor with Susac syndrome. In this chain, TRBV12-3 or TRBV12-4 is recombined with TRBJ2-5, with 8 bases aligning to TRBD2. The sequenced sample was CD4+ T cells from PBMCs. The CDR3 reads CAGTREETQYF. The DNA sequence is TGTGCTGGGACTAGGGAAGAGACCCAGTACTTC.